A single sample gave rise to the 6 T cell receptor beta chains below, sequenced in a study of CD8 T cells in Susac syndrome. The RNA input was about 0.5 to 1 ug, and it was reverse transcribed with random hexamers. From the immunoSEQ multiplex PCR reads, TCRdb called clonotypes with MiXCR, one entry per CDR3 protein. The table records some 130,000 distinct CDR3 sequences, 90% to 95% of them present only once. Material for sequencing was CD4+ T cells from PBMCs. The receptors here all came from a human donor with multiple sclerosis.

The V call is TRBV20-1, the J call TRBJ2-5, with D possibly being TRBD2 (7 bases). The CDR3 has 14 residues. Germline V gene data show CDR1 as DFQATT and CDR2 as SNEGSKA (reference sequence). The V gene lost 0 bases and the J gene lost 5 bases, with 13 bases spanning the gap. The CDR3 protein is CSARDSGGGETQYF. CDR3 DNA sequence: TGCAGTGCTAGAGATTCTGGGGGGGGCGAGACCCAGTACTTC.

The CDR3 loop reads CSANPTGFEGAFF. The CDR3, as DNA: TGCAGCGCAAACCCTACAGGGTTCGAGGGAGCTTTCTTT. The J gene is TRBJ1-1, the V gene TRBV29-1, with D possibly matching TRBD1 (6 bases). The germline V gene has CDR1 SQVTM and CDR2 ANQGSEA. This CDR3 has 13 amino acids. V lost 7 bases to trimming and J lost 10 bases, with 22 bases between them.

The rearrangement joins TRBV7-2 to TRBJ1-1; a weak D match, TRBD1 (5 bases). CDR3 length equals 13 residues. The V and J ends lost 5 bases and 8 bases respectively, with 15 bases between them. Germline values: CDR1 SGHTA, CDR2 FQGNSA. CDR3 coding DNA: TGTGCCAGCAGCCCCAACCAACGGGGCGAAGCTTTCTTT. This gives the protein CASSPNQRGEAFF.

The genes are TRBV29-1 and TRBJ2-5; TRBD1 agrees at 8 bases. V trimming: 1 base; J trimming: 5 bases; junction bases outside the gene matches: 9. This CDR3 has 15 residues. Germline V gives CDR1 SQVTM, CDR2 ANQGSEA. In DNA, the CDR3 is TGCAGCGTTGAAGCCTCCGACAGGGGTCGGGAGACCCAGTACTTC. Translation gives CSVEASDRGRETQYF. Together with reference TRBV29-1 and TRBJ2-5, the CDR3 gives the full variable domain: SAVISQKPSRDICQRGTSLTIQCQVDSQVTMMFWYRQQPGQSLTLIATANQGSEATYESGFVIDKFPISRPNLTFSTLTVSNMSPEDSSIYLCSVEASDRGRETQYFGPGTRLLVL.

The rearrangement links TRBV20-1 to TRBJ2-2; D is unresolved. This CDR3 is 15 amino acids long. Per the germline V gene, CDR1 is DFQATT and CDR2 is SNEGSKA (reference sequence). Trimming removed 6 bases at V and 1 base at J, with 15 bases between. The CDR3 DNA sequence: TGCAGTGCGTCCCTGGGCGGCCAGAACACCGGGGAGCTGTTTTTT. Translating gives CSASLGGQNTGELFF.

The sample holds one count of this clonotype. The chain recombines TRBV30 with TRBJ1-2, with 8 nucleotides matching TRBD1. This CDR3 comprises 14 residues. Germline V CDR1 and CDR2: GTSNPN, SVGIG (reference sequence). Germline trimming cut 5 bases from V and 4 bases from J; bases unmatched to any gene: 9. The chain's CDR3 is CAWSRDRIAYGYTF. The CDR3 DNA follows: TGTGCCTGGTCCCGGGACAGGATCGCCTATGGCTACACCTTC.